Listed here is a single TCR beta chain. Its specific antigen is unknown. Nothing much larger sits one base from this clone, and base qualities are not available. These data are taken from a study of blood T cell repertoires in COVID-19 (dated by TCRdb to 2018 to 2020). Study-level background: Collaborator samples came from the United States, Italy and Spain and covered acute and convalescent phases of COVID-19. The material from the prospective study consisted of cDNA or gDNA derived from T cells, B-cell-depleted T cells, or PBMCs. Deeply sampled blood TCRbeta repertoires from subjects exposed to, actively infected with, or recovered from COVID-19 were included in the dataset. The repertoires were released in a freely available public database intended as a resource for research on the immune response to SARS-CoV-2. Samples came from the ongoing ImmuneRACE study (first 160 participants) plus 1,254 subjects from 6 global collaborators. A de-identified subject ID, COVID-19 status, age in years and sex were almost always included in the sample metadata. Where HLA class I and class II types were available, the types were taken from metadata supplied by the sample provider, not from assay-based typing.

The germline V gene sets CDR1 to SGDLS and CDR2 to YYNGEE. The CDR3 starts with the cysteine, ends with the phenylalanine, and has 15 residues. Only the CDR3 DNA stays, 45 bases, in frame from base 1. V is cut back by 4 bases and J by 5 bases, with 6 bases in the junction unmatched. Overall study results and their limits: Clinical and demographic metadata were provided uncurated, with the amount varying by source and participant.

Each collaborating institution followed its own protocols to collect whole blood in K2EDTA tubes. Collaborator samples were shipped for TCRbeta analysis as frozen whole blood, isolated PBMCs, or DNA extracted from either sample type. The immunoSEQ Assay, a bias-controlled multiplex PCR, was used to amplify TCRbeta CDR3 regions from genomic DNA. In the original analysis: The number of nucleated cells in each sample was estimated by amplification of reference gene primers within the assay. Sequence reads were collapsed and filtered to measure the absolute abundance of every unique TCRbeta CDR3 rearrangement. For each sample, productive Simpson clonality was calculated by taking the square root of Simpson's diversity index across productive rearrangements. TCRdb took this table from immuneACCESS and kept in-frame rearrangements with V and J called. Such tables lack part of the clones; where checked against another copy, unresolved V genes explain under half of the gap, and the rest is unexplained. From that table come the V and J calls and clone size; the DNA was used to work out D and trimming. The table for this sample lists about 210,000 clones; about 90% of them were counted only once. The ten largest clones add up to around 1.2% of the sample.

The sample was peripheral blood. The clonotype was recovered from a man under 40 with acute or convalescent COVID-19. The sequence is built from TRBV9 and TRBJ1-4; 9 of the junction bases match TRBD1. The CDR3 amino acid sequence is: CASSPLQGANEKLFF. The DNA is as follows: TGTGCCAGCAGCCCCCTACAGGGGGCAAATGAAAAACTGTTTTTT.